This T cell receptor beta chain derives from a study of blood T cell repertoires in COVID-19. The germline CDR1 and CDR2 sequences are MNHNY and SVGAGI (reference sequence). The V gene lost 5 bases and the J gene lost 5 bases, with 9 bases spanning the gap. CDR3 length equals 12 residues. Libraries were prepared by immunoSEQ multiplex PCR; TCRdb keeps only in-frame clonotypes and omits some of them. The sample shows nearly 110,000 clones, around 89% of them seen only once. The chain uses TRBV6-6 and TRBJ1-2; D gene ambiguous. The sequence was collected from a man aged 40-49 years with active or convalescent COVID-19. The sequenced sample consisted of peripheral blood. CDR3 amino acids: CASSPLSYGYTF. The CDR3 DNA sequence: TGTGCCAGCAGTCCATTGAGTTATGGCTACACCTTC.